Listed below are T cell receptor beta chains from one sample, sequenced in a study of blood T cell repertoires in COVID-19. The method was immunoSEQ multiplex PCR; TCRdb's version includes in-frame clones alone and lacks a portion of them. The sample lists around 200,000 clones; around nine tenths were seen once. The sample was peripheral blood. These receptors were collected from a woman aged 18-29 years who had recovered from COVID-19. CDR3s include the opening cysteine and the closing phenylalanine or tryptophan. The D gene is left open where the match is weak. Rows may omit the clone size; those that give it use once, few, many or a size class.

CDR3: CASSQEPDRGLETQYF
DNA: TGTGCCAGCAGCCAAGAACCGGACAGGGGGCTAGAGACCCAGTACTTC
V: TRBV3-1/TRBV3-2
J: TRBJ2-5
size: NA
D: TRBD1

CDR3: CASGSPQTLSYNEQFF
DNA: TGTGCCAGCGGCTCCCCACAGACCCTCTCCTACAATGAGCAGTTCTTC
V: TRBV9
J: TRBJ2-1
size: NA
D: NA

CDR3: CASSFRRGSYEQYF
DNA: TGTGCCAGCAGCTTTCGCAGGGGATCCTACGAGCAGTACTTC
V: TRBV7-2
J: TRBJ2-7
size: NA
D: NA

CDR3: CASSPGTSGGGELLFF
DNA: TGCGCCAGCAGCCCCGGGACTAGCGGGGGGGGCGAGTTGCTGTTCTTC
V: TRBV5-1
J: TRBJ2-1
size: NA
D: TRBD2

CDR3: CASSVVENEQFF
DNA: TGTGCCAGCAGCGTAGTCGAGAATGAGCAGTTCTTC
V: TRBV9
J: TRBJ2-1
size: NA
D: NA

CDR3: CASSLEGGQGYTF
DNA: TGTGCCAGCAGCTTAGAAGGGGGACAAGGCTACACCTTC
V: TRBV7-2
J: TRBJ1-2
size: once
D: NA

CDR3: CASSQRYLLAGSSYNEQFF
DNA: TGTGCCAGCAGCCAACGTTATCTTTTAGCGGGAAGCTCCTACAATGAGCAGTTCTTC
V: TRBV14
J: TRBJ2-1
size: NA
D: TRBD2

CDR3: CAISESSGVSNQPQHF
DNA: TGTGCCATCAGTGAGTCCTCAGGGGTTAGCAATCAGCCCCAGCATTTT
V: TRBV10-3
J: TRBJ1-5
size: NA
D: NA

CDR3: CASSRPGSNQPQHF
DNA: TGTGCCAGCAGCCGGCCGGGAAGCAATCAGCCCCAGCATTTT
V: TRBV13
J: TRBJ1-5
size: NA
D: NA

CDR3: CASGLDSGSQYF
DNA: TGTGCTAGTGGTTTGGACAGTGGATCGCAGTATTTT
V: TRBV12-5
J: TRBJ2-3
size: NA
D: NA

CDR3: CASSSASGPQHF
DNA: TGTGCCAGCAGCTCGGCCTCGGGGCCCCAGCATTTT
V: TRBV27
J: TRBJ1-5
size: NA
D: NA

CDR3: CASRDRVDTGELFF
DNA: TGTGCCAGCCGGGACAGGGTAGACACCGGGGAGCTGTTTTTT
V: TRBV6-4
J: TRBJ2-2
size: NA
D: TRBD1

CDR3: CASSISGGGAIGELFF
DNA: TGTGCCAGTAGTATTAGTGGCGGGGGGGCGATCGGGGAGCTGTTTTTT
V: TRBV19
J: TRBJ2-2
size: NA
D: TRBD2

CDR3: CASSPGLAGPYEQYF
DNA: TGTGCCAGCAGCCCGGGACTAGCGGGGCCCTACGAGCAGTACTTC
V: TRBV5-4
J: TRBJ2-7
size: NA
D: TRBD2

CDR3: CASSGGQGLGNYGYTF
DNA: TGCGCCAGCAGCGGGGGACAGGGCTTGGGAAACTATGGCTACACCTTC
V: TRBV5-1
J: TRBJ1-2
size: NA
D: TRBD1

CDR3: CASSVGTSGRTGELFF
DNA: TGCGCCAGCAGCGTTGGGACTAGCGGGAGGACCGGGGAGCTGTTTTTT
V: TRBV5-1
J: TRBJ2-2
size: NA
D: TRBD2

CDR3: CASSQEGSGAYTGELFF
DNA: TGCGCCAGCAGCCAAGAAGGCAGCGGGGCATACACCGGGGAGCTGTTTTTT
V: TRBV4-3
J: TRBJ2-2
size: once
D: TRBD2

CDR3: CASSLELSGNYNEQFF
DNA: TGTGCCAGCAGCTTAGAACTTAGCGGGAATTACAATGAGCAGTTCTTC
V: TRBV13
J: TRBJ2-1
size: NA
D: TRBD2

CDR3: CASSFNNEQFF
DNA: TGTGCCAGCAGTTTCAACAATGAGCAGTTCTTC
V: TRBV12-3/TRBV12-4
J: TRBJ2-1
size: NA
D: NA

CDR3: CASSEWPGKSPLHF
DNA: TGTGCCAGCAGTGAATGGCCCGGGAAATCACCCCTCCACTTT
V: TRBV25-1
J: TRBJ1-6
size: NA
D: NA

CDR3: CASSPILGHSITGELFF
DNA: TGTGCCAGCTCACCAATCTTAGGACATTCTATCACCGGGGAGCTGTTTTTT
V: TRBV18
J: TRBJ2-2
size: NA
D: NA

CDR3: CASSPGWGNTIYF
DNA: TGTGCCAGCAGCCCCGGTTGGGGAAACACCATATATTTT
V: TRBV7-2
J: TRBJ1-3
size: few
D: NA

CDR3: CASNRDRGSYEQYF
DNA: TGTGCCAGCAACCGGGACAGGGGTTCCTACGAGCAGTACTTC
V: TRBV6-5
J: TRBJ2-7
size: once
D: TRBD1

CDR3: CATSRDLFPDTQYF
DNA: TGTGCCACCAGCAGAGATCTATTTCCAGATACGCAGTATTTT
V: TRBV15
J: TRBJ2-3
size: few
D: NA

CDR3: CASNGQSGRTEAFF
DNA: TGTGCCAGCAACGGACAGAGTGGTCGAACTGAAGCTTTCTTT
V: TRBV6-5
J: TRBJ1-1
size: few
D: NA

CDR3: CASSLVGTGSQEQFF
DNA: TGTGCCAGCAGTTTGGTTGGGACAGGGTCCCAGGAGCAGTTCTTC
V: TRBV28
J: TRBJ2-1
size: NA
D: TRBD1

CDR3: CASEGVWDRGYGTEAFF
DNA: TGTGCCAGTGAGGGTGTATGGGACAGGGGTTACGGCACTGAAGCTTTCTTT
V: TRBV19
J: TRBJ1-1
size: NA
D: TRBD1

CDR3: CASSLKGETQYF
DNA: TGCGCCAGCAGCTTGAAGGGGGAGACCCAGTACTTC
V: TRBV5-1
J: TRBJ2-5
size: NA
D: NA

CDR3: CASSVGSGRGTDTQYF
DNA: TGTGCCAGCAGCGTAGGTAGCGGGAGGGGCACAGATACGCAGTATTTT
V: TRBV9
J: TRBJ2-3
size: NA
D: TRBD2

CDR3: CASSQYPAGLRVIADTQYF
DNA: TGTGCCAGCAGCCAATATCCCGCCGGTCTCAGGGTTATTGCAGATACGCAGTATTTT
V: TRBV3-1/TRBV3-2
J: TRBJ2-3
size: NA
D: NA

CDR3: CASSYGNYYEQYF
DNA: TGTGCCAGCAGTTACGGCAACTACTACGAGCAGTACTTC
V: TRBV6-6
J: TRBJ2-7
size: NA
D: NA

CDR3: CASSLRDTEAFF
DNA: TGTGCCAGCAGCTTGAGAGACACTGAAGCTTTCTTT
V: TRBV5-4
J: TRBJ1-1
size: NA
D: NA

CDR3: CASRPRVPTVYEQYF
DNA: TGTGCCAGCAGACCCAGGGTCCCTACAGTATACGAGCAGTACTTC
V: TRBV2
J: TRBJ2-7
size: NA
D: NA

CDR3: CAISDPVAGVFVTDTQYF
DNA: TGTGCCATCAGTGACCCCGTGGCGGGAGTATTTGTTACAGATACGCAGTATTTT
V: TRBV10-3
J: TRBJ2-3
size: NA
D: TRBD2

CDR3: CASSLATGTGNGYTF
DNA: TGTGCCAGCAGCTTGGCTACAGGGACAGGGAATGGCTACACCTTC
V: TRBV5-5
J: TRBJ1-2
size: NA
D: TRBD1